The rows below give T cell receptor beta chains drawn from one sample of a study of CD8 T cells in ankylosing spondylitis. MiXCR, run by TCRdb on the 5' RACE reads, gives a single entry per CDR3 protein. The sample shows more than 400,000 distinct CDR3 sequences, about 5% of them seen only once. The sample comprised blood, either unsorted or a sorted T cell fraction (not recorded which). These receptors originate from a male donor with ankylosing spondylitis. CDR3s include the opening cysteine and the closing phenylalanine or tryptophan. A D gene is named only where the DNA matches it firmly. A row's size may be missing; if present it is once, few, many or a size class.

j_gene: TRBJ2-5; v_gene: TRBV4-3; abundance: many; d_gene: .; CDR3aa: CASSQDPRETQYF; CDR3nt: TGCGCCAGCAGCCAAGATCCGCGGGAGACCCAGTACTTC
j_gene: TRBJ2-1; v_gene: TRBV7-9; abundance: many; d_gene: .; CDR3aa: CASSFLVSDNEQFF; CDR3nt: TGTGCCAGCAGCTTTCTAGTCTCCGACAATGAGCAGTTCTTC
j_gene: TRBJ2-1; v_gene: TRBV7-9; abundance: many; d_gene: .; CDR3aa: CASSPSDEQFF; CDR3nt: TGTGCCAGCAGCCCCTCCGATGAGCAGTTCTTC
j_gene: TRBJ1-1; v_gene: TRBV4-3; abundance: many; d_gene: .; CDR3aa: CASSQDREREAFF; CDR3nt: TGCGCCAGCAGCCAAGACAGGGAGAGGGAAGCTTTCTTT
j_gene: TRBJ2-7; v_gene: TRBV10-3; abundance: .; d_gene: TRBD1; CDR3aa: CAISEDRVSSYEQYF; CDR3nt: TGTGCCATCAGTGAAGACAGGGTGAGCTCCTACGAGCAGTACTTC
j_gene: TRBJ2-2; v_gene: TRBV11-1; abundance: many; d_gene: .; CDR3aa: CASSFSTEGELFF; CDR3nt: TGTGCCAGCAGCTTTTCGACAGAGGGGGAGCTGTTTTTT
j_gene: TRBJ2-3; v_gene: TRBV3-1; abundance: many; d_gene: .; CDR3aa: CASSQDLTDTQYF; CDR3nt: TGTGCCAGCAGCCAAGACCTCACAGATACGCAGTATTTT
j_gene: TRBJ2-7; v_gene: TRBV7-2; abundance: many; d_gene: .; CDR3aa: CASSLGTGYAYEQYF; CDR3nt: TGTGCCAGCAGCTTAGGCACAGGGTATGCCTACGAGCAGTACTTC
j_gene: TRBJ2-3; v_gene: TRBV20-1; abundance: many; d_gene: TRBD2; CDR3aa: CSASRTRHFLSTDTQYF; CDR3nt: TGCAGTGCTAGTAGGACTAGACATTTCCTAAGCACAGATACGCAGTATTTT
j_gene: TRBJ1-1; v_gene: TRBV10-3; abundance: many; d_gene: .; CDR3aa: CAISDPRRNTEAFF; CDR3nt: TGTGCCATCAGTGACCCCCGGAGGAACACTGAAGCTTTCTTT
j_gene: TRBJ2-7; v_gene: TRBV5-1; abundance: many; d_gene: .; CDR3aa: CASSVGDIILYEQYF; CDR3nt: TGCGCCAGCAGCGTGGGGGACATAATCCTCTACGAGCAGTACTTC
j_gene: TRBJ2-7; v_gene: TRBV7-2; abundance: .; d_gene: .; CDR3aa: CASSLVTARGDYEQYF; CDR3nt: TGTGCCAGCAGCTTAGTTACGGCCCGGGGCGACTACGAGCAGTACTTC
j_gene: TRBJ2-1; v_gene: TRBV20-1; abundance: many; d_gene: .; CDR3aa: CSAVDWSSSYNEQFF; CDR3nt: TGCAGTGCCGTGGACTGGTCTAGCTCCTACAATGAGCAGTTCTTC
j_gene: TRBJ2-1; v_gene: TRBV5-1; abundance: few; d_gene: TRBD2; CDR3aa: CASTSRLAKGGYNEQFF; CDR3nt: TGCGCCAGCACTTCGAGACTAGCGAAAGGGGGGTACAATGAGCAGTTCTTC
j_gene: TRBJ2-1; v_gene: TRBV7-9; abundance: .; d_gene: .; CDR3aa: CASSFTNSQYNEQFF; CDR3nt: TGTGCCAGCAGCTTTACCAACAGTCAGTACAATGAGCAGTTCTTC
j_gene: TRBJ1-1; v_gene: TRBV20-1; abundance: many; d_gene: TRBD1; CDR3aa: CSARTGLVMNTEAFF; CDR3nt: TGCAGTGCTAGGACAGGGCTTGTCATGAACACTGAAGCTTTCTTT
j_gene: TRBJ1-5; v_gene: TRBV19; abundance: few; d_gene: TRBD1; CDR3aa: CASSADRGLQPQHF; CDR3nt: TGTGCCAGTAGTGCGGACAGGGGGCTTCAGCCCCAGCATTTT
j_gene: TRBJ2-7; v_gene: TRBV7-9; abundance: .; d_gene: .; CDR3aa: CASSLARANYEQYF; CDR3nt: TGTGCCAGCAGCCTCGCGAGGGCGAACTACGAGCAGTACTTC